The 17 T cell receptor beta chains listed next were all sequenced from one sample in a study of T-cell memory formation after mild COVID-19. One entry per CDR3 protein, called by TCRdb with MiXCR from the 5' RACE reads. The table has 140,000 to 150,000 distinct CDR3 sequences, approximately 5.7% seen once; the top ten hold around 1.9%. Sequencing input: PBMCs or a T cell subset sorted from them (not recorded which). These receptors originate from an adult woman who had mild COVID-19 (a few samples of this study predate the infection). Cell type and time point are not known.

The rearrangement uses TRBV4-2 and TRBJ2-3; a possible D gene is TRBD2 (6 bases). The CDR3 consists of 21 residues. V was pared by 4 bases and J by 6 bases, with 35 bases between. Germline V gene sequence: CDR1 LGHNA, CDR2 YNFKEQ. The CDR3 nucleotides read TGTGCCAGCAGCCTAGACTTGGGGCCCCAGAGGAGGGGATTCATCAGGGATACGCAGTATTTT. It is translated as CASSLDLGPQRRGFIRDTQYF.

The genes are TRBV6-2 or TRBV6-3 and TRBJ2-6, with D hard to call. The ends were cut back, 5 bases at V and 0 bases at J, with 8 bases in the middle. The CDR3 runs to 15 residues. From germline, CDR1 is MNHEY and CDR2 SVGEGT. The CDR3 coding sequence is TGTGCCAGCAGTCCATGGGCCTCTGGGGCCAACGTCCTGACTTTC. Translated, it gives CASSPWASGANVLTF.

This clonotype has ten or more counts. The chain recombines TRBV10-3 with TRBJ1-5; 7 bases align to TRBD1. CDR3 size: 15 residues. The J segment lost 3 bases and the V segment lost 2 bases, leaving 4 bases of the junction unmatched. Germline lookup yields CDR1 ENHRY and CDR2 SYGVKD. The CDR3 coding sequence is TGTGCCATCAGTGAGCCGACAGGGTTCAATCAGCCCCAGCATTTT. This sequence encodes CAISEPTGFNQPQHF.

This rearrangement joins TRBV21-1 to TRBJ2-7; the DNA was not used to check the table's D call, TRBD1. TRBV21-1 is marked as a pseudogene. CDR3 length: 13 amino acids. The CDR3 sequence is CARDRVPSYEQYF. DNA of the CDR3: TGTGCCAGAGACAGGGTTCCGTCCTACGAGCAGTACTTC.

This clonotype was counted only a few times. The V call is TRBV3-1, the J call TRBJ2-6; D unresolved. Trimming took off 2 bases at V and 3 bases at J, with 5 bases between the two ends. Germline assignment: CDR1 LGHDT and CDR2 YNNKEL (reference sequence). This CDR3 region has 14 residues. The CDR3 nucleotides read TGTGCCAGCAGCCAAAACTTTGGGGCCAACGTCCTGACTTTC. Translation gives CASSQNFGANVLTF.

This clonotype was observed many times. V gene TRBV7-2 combines with J gene TRBJ2-7; D is undetermined. CDR1 and CDR2 from the germline V gene are SGHTA and FQGNSA. V lost 2 bases and J 6 bases, leaving 11 bases between the germline ends. The CDR3 is 13 residues long. The CDR3 nucleotides read TGTGCCAGCAGCTTAACCCCGTTGGGCGAGCAGTACTTC. Its translation is CASSLTPLGEQYF.

This clonotype was picked up many times. The chain is built from TRBV7-9 and TRBJ1-6, with TRBD1 matching 8 bases. CDR1 and CDR2 (germline): SEHNR, FQNEAQ (reference sequence). The CDR3 covers 15 residues. V shed 4 bases, J shed 9 bases, and the junction held 8 bases outside the gene matches. CDR3 DNA sequence: TGTGCCAGCAGCTCGCAGGGGGCCATAGCTTCACCCCTCCACTTT. It encodes CASSSQGAIASPLHF.

This clonotype appeared many times. The rearrangement links TRBV12-3 or TRBV12-4 to TRBJ2-3; tentatively, D is TRBD1 (5 bases). V dropped 8 bases and J dropped 2 bases, with 17 bases sitting between them. The CDR3 consists of 15 residues. CDR3 in amino acids: CASLFGDRTTDTQYF. DNA for the CDR3: TGTGCCAGCCTTTTCGGAGACAGAACCACAGATACGCAGTATTTT.

V usage is TRBV30 and J usage is TRBJ1-1, with unresolved D. The germline CDR1 and CDR2 sequences are GTSNPN and SVGIG (reference sequence). This CDR3 has 14 amino acids. Trimming left V 5 bases short and J 1 base short, with 14 bases between. CDR3 DNA sequence: TGTGCCTGGTTCCTCCGGGAACAGAACACTGAAGCTTTCTTT. It yields the protein CAWFLREQNTEAFF. The whole variable domain, remainder taken from reference TRBV30 and TRBJ1-1, is SQTIHQWPATLVQPVGSPLSLECTVEGTSNPNLYWYRQAAGRGLQLLFYSVGIGQISSEVPQNLSASRPQDRQFILSSKKLLLSDSGFYLCAWFLREQNTEAFFGQGTRLTVV.

Only a few counts were recorded for this clonotype. This rearrangement joins TRBV19 to TRBJ2-7; D is possibly TRBD1 or TRBD2 (6 bases each). CDR3 length equals 14 residues. The V gene's germline CDR1 is LNHDA and CDR2 SQIVND (reference sequence). Between the trimmed V and J ends, which lost 3 bases and 2 bases, there was a span of 11 bases. CDR3 coding DNA: TGTGCCAGTAGTATCGAAAGGGGGGCCTACGAGCAGTACTTC. Its protein is CASSIERGAYEQYF.

The V call is TRBV12-3 or TRBV12-4, the J call TRBJ2-4; D not certain. CDR3 length: 15 residues. V was cut by 2 bases and J by 0 bases, with 8 bases left in between. CDR3 region: CASSLTGIAKNIQYF. CDR3 nucleotide sequence: TGTGCCAGCAGTTTAACTGGAATAGCCAAAAACATTCAGTACTTC.

This clonotype was counted a few times. The chain combines TRBV30 with TRBJ1-4, with D perhaps matching TRBD1 (5 bases). Germline CDR1 is GTSNPN and CDR2 is SVGIG (reference sequence). Trimming cost V 3 bases and J 5 bases, with 10 bases left between them. The CDR3 totals 13 residues. The CDR3 sequence: CAWRTTANEKLFF. As DNA, the CDR3 is TGTGCCTGGAGGACGACAGCGAATGAAAAACTGTTTTTT. The whole variable domain, remainder taken from reference TRBV30 and TRBJ1-4, is SQTIHQWPATLVQPVGSPLSLECTVEGTSNPNLYWYRQAAGRGLQLLFYSVGIGQISSEVPQNLSASRPQDRQFILSSKKLLLSDSGFYLCAWRTTANEKLFFGSGTQLSVL.

This clonotype was recorded at least ten times. The V and J genes are TRBV24-1 and TRBJ2-3; D not certain. Germline V gene sequence: CDR1 KGHDR, CDR2 SFDVKD. The germline V and J ends were trimmed by 4 bases and 0 bases, with 10 bases remaining between them. This CDR3 spans 15 amino acids. As DNA, the CDR3 is TGTGCCACCAGTGAATCGGCGTTCAGCACAGATACGCAGTATTTT. Translating gives CATSESAFSTDTQYF.

The table lists this clonotype with many counts. The chain carries TRBV12-3 or TRBV12-4 and TRBJ2-1; D unresolved. The CDR3 spans 15 residues. The V end lost 6 bases, the J end lost 6 bases, and 18 bases lay between the germline ends. This CDR3 is CASRSTMRRTNEQFF. CDR3 DNA sequence: TGTGCCAGCAGATCTACTATGAGGCGGACCAATGAGCAGTTCTTC.

The rearrangement links TRBV11-3 to TRBJ2-7; possible D gene TRBD1, 5 bases. Germline V gene data show CDR1 as SGHNT and CDR2 as YENEEA. The CDR3 contains 14 residues. V was cut by 7 bases and J by 5 bases, with 18 bases left in between. CDR3 DNA sequence: TGTGCCAGCACTCAGGGTGGAGCCTTCCACGAGCAGTACTTC. Residues: CASTQGGAFHEQYF.

The chain recombines TRBV6-1 with TRBJ1-5; TRBD1 agrees at 8 bases. The CDR3 sequence is 16 residues long. The ends lost 4 bases at V and 2 bases at J; junction bases unmatched: 7. Germline CDR1 and CDR2: MNHNS and SASEGT. DNA of the CDR3: TGTGCCAGCAGTGCAGCAGGGGGCCGGGGCAATCAGCCCCAGCATTTT. Protein sequence: CASSAAGGRGNQPQHF.

This clonotype has at least ten counts. J is TRBJ1-5 and V is TRBV5-5, with unresolved D. Trimming took 4 bases from V and 5 from J, leaving 16 bases between them. The CDR3 spans 15 residues. The germline CDR1 and CDR2 sequences are SGHKS and YYEKEE (reference sequence). CDR3 in amino acids: CASSPGPRLDQPQHF. The DNA of the CDR3 is TGTGCCAGCAGCCCCGGTCCTAGACTCGATCAGCCCCAGCATTTT.